The rows below give T cell receptor beta chains drawn from one sample of a study of Ad26.COV2.S vaccination and SARS-CoV-2 variants. This table comes from immunoSEQ multiplex PCR, and its TCRdb copy is limited to in-frame clones, with some not included. The sample has approximately 340,000 clones; 92% are singletons. The source was peripheral blood, collected after recovery from COVID-19. The receptors come from a human donor who had recovered from COVID-19. Both conserved end residues are part of each CDR3. A D gene is named only where the DNA matches it firmly. Clone size is given for some rows only: seen once, a few or many times, or a class if the clone is expanded.

CASISSPSMETQYF	TGTGCCAGCATTAGTAGTCCGTCAATGGAGACCCAGTACTTC	.	TRBV2	.	TRBJ2-5
CASSLQKFNQPQHF	TGTGCCAGCAGTTTGCAGAAGTTCAATCAGCCCCAGCATTTT	.	TRBV27	.	TRBJ1-5
CASSRGQGNTIYF	TGTGCCAGCTCCAGGGGCCAAGGAAACACCATATATTTT	.	TRBV6-5	.	TRBJ1-3
CASSLSGQTYGYTF	TGCGCCAGCAGCTTATCGGGACAGACCTATGGCTACACCTTC	TRBD1	TRBV10-2	.	TRBJ1-2
CASSFKVRQEAFF	TGTGCCAGCAGTTTCAAAGTTAGACAGGAAGCTTTCTTT	.	TRBV27	.	TRBJ1-1
CASSVAGFGNTIYF	TGTGCCAGCAGCGTAGCAGGGTTTGGAAACACCATATATTTT	.	TRBV9	.	TRBJ1-3
CASSLRAPRGSPLHF	TGTGCCAGCAGCTTGAGGGCCCCTCGGGGTTCACCCCTCCACTTT	.	TRBV5-6	.	TRBJ1-6
CASSYEAGLGAFF	TGTGCCAGCAGTTACGAGGCAGGGCTTGGGGCTTTCTTT	.	TRBV6-5	.	TRBJ1-1
CSVDRLGLGAYGYTF	TGCAGCGTTGATCGCCTCGGACTCGGGGCCTATGGCTACACCTTC	.	TRBV29-1	.	TRBJ1-2
CASSLGRASYNEQFF	TGTGCCAGCAGTTTAGGCAGGGCGTCCTACAATGAGCAGTTCTTC	.	TRBV27	.	TRBJ2-1
CAIRGGSEAFF	TGTGCCATTCGAGGGGGGTCTGAAGCTTTCTTT	.	TRBV10-3	once	TRBJ1-1
CASSQDISELAGYNEQFF	TGTGCCAGCAGCCAAGATATTTCCGAACTAGCGGGCTACAATGAGCAGTTCTTC	TRBD2	TRBV3-1/TRBV3-2	few	TRBJ2-1
CASSPSIQVPVNEKLFF	TGTGCCAGCAGCCCTAGCATTCAGGTTCCCGTCAATGAAAAACTGTTTTTT	.	TRBV7-6	few	TRBJ1-4
CASSLAGGFDEQFF	TGTGCCAGCAGCTTAGCAGGCGGTTTCGATGAGCAGTTCTTC	.	TRBV7-2	.	TRBJ2-1
CASSRGQGVNYGYTF	TGTGCCAGCAGCCGCGGACAGGGCGTCAACTATGGCTACACCTTC	TRBD1	TRBV3-1/TRBV3-2	.	TRBJ1-2
CASSQPTRGRGDPNYGYTF	TGCGCCAGCAGCCAACCTACGAGGGGGCGGGGGGACCCTAACTATGGCTACACCTTC	TRBD1	TRBV4-1	.	TRBJ1-2
CASSLARYPYEQYF	TGTGCCAGCAGCTTAGCTCGATATCCCTACGAGCAGTACTTC	.	TRBV11-1	.	TRBJ2-7
CASSLTGPTSTGELFF	TGTGCCAGCAGCTTGACAGGACCCACGAGTACCGGGGAGCTGTTTTTT	.	TRBV6-6	.	TRBJ2-2
CASSEYSGTYGYTF	TGTGCCAGCAGTGAATACTCAGGGACCTATGGCTACACCTTC	.	TRBV25-1	.	TRBJ1-2
CASSPQGQVEETQYF	TGTGCCAGCTCACCACAAGGACAGGTAGAAGAGACCCAGTACTTC	TRBD1	TRBV18	.	TRBJ2-5
CASSPKTGLLNSPLHF	TGCGCCAGCAGTCCCAAGACAGGTCTCCTAAATTCACCCCTCCACTTT	.	TRBV4-3	.	TRBJ1-6
CASSLATGARVPLHF	TGCGCCAGCAGCTTGGCGACAGGGGCTCGAGTACCCCTCCACTTT	TRBD1	TRBV5-1	once	TRBJ1-6
CASSLLAGGLDEQFF	TGCGCCAGCAGCTTACTAGCGGGGGGGCTGGATGAGCAGTTCTTC	TRBD2	TRBV4-1	.	TRBJ2-1
CASSLAPGPLNTEAFF	TGTGCCAGCAGCTTAGCCCCCGGACCTCTGAACACTGAAGCTTTCTTT	.	TRBV7-9	.	TRBJ1-1
CASSPPGQGTDTQYF	TGTGCCAGCAGTCCGCCGGGACAGGGCACAGATACGCAGTATTTT	TRBD1	TRBV6-5	.	TRBJ2-3
CASSLSGTIQETQYF	TGTGCCAGCAGCTTATCAGGGACTATACAAGAGACCCAGTACTTC	TRBD2	TRBV7-3	.	TRBJ2-5
CASSFGGNRADTQYF	TGTGCCAGCAGCTTCGGGGGGAACAGGGCAGATACGCAGTATTTT	.	TRBV7-2	.	TRBJ2-3
CASSPEARSGNTIYF	TGTGCCAGCTCACCCGAGGCGAGATCTGGAAACACCATATATTTT	.	TRBV18	.	TRBJ1-3
CATSEGNPTDTQYF	TGTGCCACCAGTGAGGGAAATCCCACAGATACGCAGTATTTT	.	TRBV24-1	.	TRBJ2-3
CASSVRGLPSYEQYF	TGTGCCAGCAGTGTAAGAGGGCTTCCCTCCTACGAGCAGTACTTC	.	TRBV2	.	TRBJ2-7
CASSEPAKWDNYGYTF	TGTGCCAGCAGTGAACCAGCCAAGTGGGATAACTATGGCTACACCTTC	.	TRBV6-1	.	TRBJ1-2
CASTGTEDSYEQYF	TGTGCCAGCACAGGGACAGAAGACTCCTACGAGCAGTACTTC	TRBD1	TRBV6-6	few	TRBJ2-7
CASSYPRGSNYGYTF	TGTGCCAGCAGTTACCCTCGAGGCAGTAACTATGGCTACACCTTC	.	TRBV6-5	.	TRBJ1-2
CASSLINTIYF	TGCGCCAGCAGTCTCATAAACACCATATATTTT	.	TRBV23-1	.	TRBJ1-3
CASSSGPSGNSPLHF	TGTGCCAGCAGCTCAGGGCCCTCAGGCAATTCACCCCTCCACTTT	.	TRBV9	.	TRBJ1-6
CASSSAGTGNTEAFF	TGTGCCAGCAGTTCTGCCGGGACAGGGAACACTGAAGCTTTCTTT	TRBD1	TRBV28	once	TRBJ1-1